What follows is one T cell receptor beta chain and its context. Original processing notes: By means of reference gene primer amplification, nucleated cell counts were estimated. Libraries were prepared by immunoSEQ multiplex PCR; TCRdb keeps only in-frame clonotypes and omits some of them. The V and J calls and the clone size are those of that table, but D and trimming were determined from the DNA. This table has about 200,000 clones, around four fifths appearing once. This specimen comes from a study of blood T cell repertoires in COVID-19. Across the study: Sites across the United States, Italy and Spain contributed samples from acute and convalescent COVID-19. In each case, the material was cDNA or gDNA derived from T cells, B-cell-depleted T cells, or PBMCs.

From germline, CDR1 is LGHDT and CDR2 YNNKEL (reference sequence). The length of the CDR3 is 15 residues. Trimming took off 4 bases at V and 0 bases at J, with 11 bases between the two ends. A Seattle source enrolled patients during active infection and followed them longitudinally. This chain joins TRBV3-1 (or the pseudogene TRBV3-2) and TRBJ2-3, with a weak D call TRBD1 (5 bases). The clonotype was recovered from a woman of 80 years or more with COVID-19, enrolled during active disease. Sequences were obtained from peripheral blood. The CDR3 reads CASSRKDTSTDTQYF. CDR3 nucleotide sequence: TGTGCCAGCAGCCGGAAGGACACAAGCACAGATACGCAGTATTTT.